The source of this T cell receptor beta chain is a study of blood T cell repertoires in COVID-19. Study as a whole: The samples span acute and convalescent COVID-19 from the United States, Italy and Spain. PBMCs, B-cell-depleted T cells, or T cells provided the cDNA or gDNA that made up the material.

Original processing notes: Using reference gene primer amplification, nucleated cell counts were estimated. Sequencing used immunoSEQ multiplex PCR; TCRdb keeps in-frame clones, though not all of them. The DNA was the basis for D and trimming; V, J and clone size are from that table. The sample shows over 200,000 clones, about nine tenths of them seen only once. V was clipped by 9 bases and J by 2 bases; unmatched bases: 6. Per germline, CDR1 LNHDA and CDR2 SQIVND (reference sequence). The CDR3 sequence is 13 residues long. The rearrangement uses TRBV19 and TRBJ2-7; 8 bases fit TRBD2. Sequenced input: peripheral blood. This clonotype was obtained from a woman aged 55 to 70 with acute or convalescent COVID-19. CDR3 in amino acids: CASAGGYPYEQYF. CDR3 DNA sequence: TGTGCCAGCGCGGGAGGCTACCCCTACGAGCAGTACTTC.